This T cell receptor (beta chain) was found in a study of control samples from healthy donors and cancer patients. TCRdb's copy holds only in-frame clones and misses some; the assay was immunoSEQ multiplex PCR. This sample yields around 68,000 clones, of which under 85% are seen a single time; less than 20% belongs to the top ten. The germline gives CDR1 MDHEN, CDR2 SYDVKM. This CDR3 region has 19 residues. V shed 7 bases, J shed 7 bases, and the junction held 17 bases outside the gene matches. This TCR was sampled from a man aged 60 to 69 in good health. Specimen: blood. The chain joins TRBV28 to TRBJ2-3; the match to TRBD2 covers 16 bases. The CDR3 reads CASTTGTSGRGTSQHTQYF. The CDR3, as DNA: TGTGCCAGCACCACGGGGACTAGCGGGAGGGGAACCTCACAGCATACGCAGTATTTT.